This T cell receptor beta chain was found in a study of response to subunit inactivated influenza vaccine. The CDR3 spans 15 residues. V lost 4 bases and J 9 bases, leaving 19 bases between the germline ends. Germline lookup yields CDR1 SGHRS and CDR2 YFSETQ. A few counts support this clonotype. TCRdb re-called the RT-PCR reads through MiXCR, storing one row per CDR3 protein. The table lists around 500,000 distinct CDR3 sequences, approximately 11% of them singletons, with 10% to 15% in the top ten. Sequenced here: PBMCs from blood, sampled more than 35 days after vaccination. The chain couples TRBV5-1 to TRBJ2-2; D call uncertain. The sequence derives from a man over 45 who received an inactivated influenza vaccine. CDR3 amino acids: CASSLSSGLPRELFF. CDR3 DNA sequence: TGCGCCAGCAGCCTTTCCTCGGGCCTCCCCCGGGAGCTGTTTTTT.